This TCR beta chain was recorded in a study of shared clonotypes between healthy human individuals. Deletions cut 5 bases from V and 4 bases from J, with 17 bases between. Germline CDR1 SGHNT, CDR2 YENEEA. The CDR3 spans 15 residues. A remark on this clone: What it recognizes is unknown.

Study-level results: In general, naive subsets displayed greater estimated richness than memory subsets did.

TCRdb's table, derived via immunoSEQ multiplex PCR, lists solely in-frame clones and lacks some. Of 400,000 or so clones in the sample, about 96% are singletons; the top ten hold 0.32%. The sequenced sample was memory CD8+ T cells sorted from blood. The subset is: CD45RO+ cells pooled with CCR7-negative TemRA cells. The TCR sequence derives from a man aged 25-45 years in good health. This rearrangement joins TRBV11-3 to TRBJ2-5; D perhaps matches TRBD2 (5 bases). CDR3 loop: CASSLGSGFGETQYF. Here the CDR3 DNA reads TGTGCCAGCAGCCTAGGGTCGGGGTTCGGAGAGACCCAGTACTTC.